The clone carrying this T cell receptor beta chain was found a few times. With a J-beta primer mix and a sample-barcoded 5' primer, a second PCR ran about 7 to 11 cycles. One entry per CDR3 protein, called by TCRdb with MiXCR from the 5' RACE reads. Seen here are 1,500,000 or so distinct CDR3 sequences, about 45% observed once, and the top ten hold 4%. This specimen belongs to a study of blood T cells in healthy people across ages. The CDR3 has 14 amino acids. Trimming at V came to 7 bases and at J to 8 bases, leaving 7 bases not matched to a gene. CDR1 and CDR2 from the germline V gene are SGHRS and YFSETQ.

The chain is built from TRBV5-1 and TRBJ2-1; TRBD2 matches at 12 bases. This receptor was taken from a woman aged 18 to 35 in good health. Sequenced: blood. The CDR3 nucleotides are TGCGCCAGCGGGACTAGCGGGTACTCCGATGAGCAGTTCTTC. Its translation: CASGTSGYSDEQFF.